The clone carrying this TCR beta chain appeared a few times. This CDR3 has 14 amino acids. The germline gives CDR1 LNHDA, CDR2 SQIVND (reference sequence). V was shortened by 2 bases and J by 1 base, with 9 bases between the two germline ends. This record comes from a study of blood T cell repertoires in COVID-19. TCRdb's copy holds only in-frame clones and misses some; the assay was immunoSEQ multiplex PCR. The table lists 270,000 or so clones, over 75% of them singletons, with around 7.8% in the top ten. The clonotype comes from a human donor in a cohort sampled during active COVID-19. Sequencing was carried out using peripheral blood. The V call is TRBV19, the J call TRBJ2-7; possibly TRBD2 for D (6 bases). The CDR3 reads CASSIRRGSYEQYF. The CDR3 bases are TGTGCCAGTAGTATAAGGCGGGGATCCTACGAGCAGTACTTC.